Sequencing of this T cell receptor beta chain was carried out in a study of T-cell reconstitution after alpha-beta-depleted transplantation in children. This clonotype was detected only a few times. J was trimmed by 5 bases and V by 1 base; bases with no gene match: 4. The germline V gene encodes CDR1 DFQATT and CDR2 SNEGSKA (reference sequence). This CDR3 contains 14 residues. Unique molecular identifiers were used in preparing the TCRbeta library. TCRdb processed the PCR reads anew with MiXCR; each CDR3 protein has one entry. The table lists around 960,000 distinct CDR3 sequences, 25% to 30% of them singletons.

The starting material was PBMCs, mostly from graft donor cells, obtained 360 days after TCRalphabeta/CD19-depleted stem cell transplant. This chain joins TRBV20-1 and TRBJ1-2, with 10 bases that match TRBD1. The clonotype was recovered from a boy in the first two years of life who had a stem cell transplant for SCID, so the T cells may come from the graft donor. Here the CDR3 DNA reads TGCAGTGCTAGAGGACAGGGGGCCATTTATGGCTACACCTTC. It yields the protein CSARGQGAIYGYTF.